These T cell receptor beta chains were read from a single sample in a study of cytomegalovirus exposure and HLA in healthy donors. The table came from immunoSEQ multiplex PCR; TCRdb's copy has only in-frame clones and leaves some out. The data contain some 170,000 clones, roughly 79% of them singletons. The sequencing sample was made of PBMCs. Receptors were obtained from a male donor in good health and CMV-seronegative. The CDR3 runs from the conserved cysteine through the conserved F or W.

TRBJ2-1	TRBV19	CASTASASSYNEQFF
TRBJ2-5	TRBV5-4	CASSRTVFQETQYF
TRBJ1-5	TRBV19	CASKKGAGNQPQHF
TRBJ1-2	TRBV28	CASSPFSGYGYTF
TRBJ1-2	TRBV28	CASSSAGGTNYGYTF
TRBJ1-2	TRBV27	CASSPGRGLWGYTF
TRBJ1-2	TRBV27	CASSLSGTGGTDYGYTF
TRBJ1-1	TRBV18	CASLLQKSTEAFF
TRBJ1-5	TRBV4-1	CASSLGGTGPHQPQHF
TRBJ1-4	TRBV13	CASSERTSRVANEKLFF
TRBJ2-3	TRBV9	CASSVEAGLTDTQYF